The 10 T cell receptor beta chains presented below share a single source sample, sequenced in a study of siplizumab effects on memory and regulatory T cells. Assay used: immunoSEQ multiplex PCR; TCRdb lists only in-frame clones, some missing. Of about 91,000 clones in the sample, roughly 95% were seen once. The sequenced material came from naive CD4+ T cells sorted from blood. The receptors here all came from a human donor in good health.

V is TRBV11-2 and J is TRBJ2-7; 8 bases match TRBD1. The V gene end was trimmed by 1 base and the J gene end by 5 bases; junction bases not matched to a gene: 4. This CDR3 region has 14 residues. In germline, CDR1 is SGHAT, CDR2 FQNNGV. The chain's CDR3 is CASSLVPRGHEQYF. CDR3 DNA sequence: TGTGCCAGCAGCTTAGTGCCCAGGGGGCACGAGCAGTACTTC.

The genes are TRBV6-5 and TRBJ2-2; D is unresolved. Germline loops: CDR1 MNHEY, CDR2 SVGAGI. The CDR3 runs to 11 residues. V shed 7 bases and J shed 7 bases, with 7 bases lying between them. The CDR3 DNA follows: TGTGCCAGCATTAGGGACGGGGAGCTGTTTTTT. Translation gives CASIRDGELFF.

This chain connects TRBV19 to TRBJ1-2; 7 bases are a match to TRBD1. Germline V gene sequence: CDR1 LNHDA, CDR2 SQIVND (reference sequence). The CDR3 contains 17 residues. The J segment lost 8 bases and the V segment lost 3 bases, leaving 18 bases of the junction unmatched. The CDR3 spells CASSIATERQGGNGYTF. In nucleotides, the CDR3 is TGTGCCAGTAGTATTGCGACGGAGAGACAGGGAGGGAACGGCTACACCTTC.

CDR3 coding DNA: TGTGCCAGCAGTTACTCGATTTTAGGTCAGCCCCAGCATTTT. Encoded protein: CASSYSILGQPQHF. This chain links TRBV6-6 with TRBJ1-5; D call uncertain. CDR1 and CDR2 from the germline V gene are MNHNY and SVGAGI (reference sequence). V lost 0 bases and J 6 bases, leaving 9 bases between the germline ends. The CDR3 sequence is 14 residues long.

In its sample, this clone was seen once. The V call is TRBV5-1, the J call TRBJ1-4, with TRBD1 as a possible D gene (6 bases). Germline values: CDR1 SGHRS, CDR2 YFSETQ. V lost 4 bases and J lost 8, with 24 bases in between. The CDR3 consists of 17 residues. The CDR3 protein is CASSPDSGQGRGEKLFF. CDR3 DNA: TGCGCCAGCAGCCCGGACTCGGGACAAGGAAGGGGGGAAAAACTGTTTTTT.

CDR3 sequence reads: CASSLVYSSTDTQYF. In DNA form, the CDR3 reads TGTGCCAGCAGCTTAGTGTACTCCAGCACAGATACGCAGTATTTT. V is TRBV11-2 and J is TRBJ2-3; D call uncertain. CDR1 and CDR2 (germline): SGHAT, FQNNGV. V lost 1 base to trimming and J lost 0 bases, with 8 bases between them. The CDR3 runs to 15 residues. The full variable domain, in which reference TRBV11-2 and TRBJ2-3 provide the parts outside the CDR3, is EAGVAQSPRYKIIEKRQSVAFWCNPISGHATLYWYQQILGQGPKLLIQFQNNGVVDDSQLPKDRFSAERLKGVDSTLKIQPAKLEDSAVYLCASSLVYSSTDTQYFGPGTRLTVL.

V is TRBV5-5 and J is TRBJ2-7; D is undetermined. Germline CDR1 and CDR2: SGHKS and YYEKEE (reference sequence). The CDR3 covers 17 residues. V shed 0 bases and J shed 1 base, with 17 bases lying between them. CDR3 loop: CASSLEATLPRSYEQYF. In DNA, the CDR3 is TGTGCCAGCAGCTTGGAGGCGACCTTGCCCCGATCCTACGAGCAGTACTTC.

CDR3 bases: TGTGCCAGCAGTGACGCGGGACTAGGGGTGGATACGCAGTATTTT. Its protein is CASSDAGLGVDTQYF. The J gene is TRBJ2-3, the V gene TRBV6-4, with TRBD2 matching 8 bases. Germline CDR1 and CDR2: MRHNA and SNTAGT. Trimming removed 2 bases from V and 6 bases from J; junction bases left unmatched: 7. The CDR3 totals 15 residues.

This clone came up once. The chain has TRBV18 and TRBJ2-5, with a weak D call TRBD2 (6 bases). CDR1 and CDR2 (germline): KGHSH, LQKENI. There are 15 residues in the CDR3. The V and J ends lost 3 bases and 2 bases respectively, with 13 bases between them. The CDR3 loop reads CASSPTAGSQETQYF. The CDR3 DNA sequence: TGTGCCAGCTCACCGACTGCGGGGAGTCAAGAGACCCAGTACTTC.

The V call is TRBV5-4, the J call TRBJ2-1; 8 nucleotides line up with TRBD1. V gave up 0 bases and J gave up 1 base; unmatched junction bases: 3. The CDR3 length is 16 residues. CDR1 is SGHNT, CDR2 YYREEE, per germline (reference sequence). CDR3 residues: CASSLVGQGSYNEQFF. The CDR3 nucleotides are TGTGCCAGCAGCTTGGTCGGACAGGGTTCCTACAATGAGCAGTTCTTC. Combining the CDR3 with reference TRBV5-4 and TRBJ2-1 gives the whole variable domain ETGVTQSPTHLIKTRGQQVTLRCSSQSGHNTVSWYQQALGQGPQFIFQYYREEENGRGNFPPRFSGLQFPNYSSELNVNALELDDSALYLCASSLVGQGSYNEQFFGPGTRLTVL.